These 12 T cell receptor beta chains were all obtained from the same sample, sequenced in a study of cytomegalovirus exposure and HLA in healthy donors. The primer mix had 60 Vbeta and 13 Jbeta primers. The table came from immunoSEQ multiplex PCR; TCRdb's copy has only in-frame clones and leaves some out. The table includes around 200,000 clones, roughly four fifths detected once. Material: PBMCs. The receptor set was obtained from a woman aged 25 to 39 in good health and CMV-seropositive.

The chain has TRBV5-4 and TRBJ2-2; no firm D call. Trimming removed 4 bases from V and 1 base from J, with 11 bases in between. The CDR3 length is 15 residues. The germline CDR1 and CDR2 sequences are SGHNT and YYREEE (reference sequence). As DNA, the CDR3 is TGTGCCAGCAGCGCACCCGCAGGGAACACCGGGGAGCTGTTTTTT. This codes for CASSAPAGNTGELFF. The full variable domain, with the rest looked up from reference TRBV5-4 and TRBJ2-2, is ETGVTQSPTHLIKTRGQQVTLRCSSQSGHNTVSWYQQALGQGPQFIFQYYREEENGRGNFPPRFSGLQFPNYSSELNVNALELDDSALYLCASSAPAGNTGELFFGEGSRLTVL.

The chain joins TRBV4-3 to TRBJ2-3; D gene ambiguous. Germline CDR1 and CDR2: LGHNA and YSLEER. The CDR3 has 15 amino acids. The V end was cut by 0 bases, the J end by 4 bases, with 11 bases between. The CDR3 nucleotides read TGCGCCAGCAGCCAAGATCGTGTAGAGGCAGATACGCAGTATTTT. Translation: CASSQDRVEADTQYF.

This sequence joins TRBV6-1 and TRBJ1-2; D is uncertain. CDR3 length: 13 residues. Germline-derived CDR1 and CDR2 are MNHNS and SASEGT. Trimming cost V 6 bases and J 4 bases, with 12 bases left between them. The CDR3: CASSPEGGYGYTF. CDR3 nucleotides: TGTGCCAGCAGCCCGGAGGGAGGCTATGGCTACACCTTC.

V is TRBV5-6 and J is TRBJ1-5; TRBD1 is a possible D gene (5 bases). In germline, CDR1 is SGHDT, CDR2 YYEEEE. V was trimmed by 0 bases and J by 3 bases, leaving 13 bases between them. There are 16 residues in the CDR3. The CDR3 is CASSLAHRSNNQPQHF. The DNA for the CDR3 is TGTGCCAGCAGCTTGGCTCACAGGTCCAACAATCAGCCCCAGCATTTT.

V and J are TRBV7-9 and TRBJ1-1; 7 nucleotides match TRBD1. This CDR3 has 14 amino acids. Germline V lookup: CDR1 SEHNR, CDR2 FQNEAQ (reference sequence). With V trimmed by 5 bases and J by 2 bases, 5 bases remained unmatched. The CDR3 DNA reads TGTGCCAGCAGCCCGGACAGGAGAAACACTGAAGCTTTCTTT. Its translation: CASSPDRRNTEAFF.

About this clone: Mismatch with germline at one junction end may stem from a read error. V and J are TRBV10-2 and TRBJ1-2; D is undetermined. Germline CDR1 WSHSY, CDR2 SAAADI. The CDR3 has 12 residues. Here the CDR3 reads CASSGVLEPLLF. The CDR3 DNA follows: TGCGCCAGCAGTGGTGTTTTGGAGCCCCTCCTCTTC.

The chain carries TRBV7-9 and TRBJ1-2, with 7 bases identical to TRBD1. The CDR3 spans 15 residues. Germline assignment: CDR1 SEHNR and CDR2 FQNEAQ (reference sequence). J lost 4 bases, V lost 5 bases, and 10 bases had no gene match. The DNA for the CDR3 is TGTGCCAGCAGCCCCCCCGGGACAGCCTTCTATGGCTACACCTTC. Encoded protein: CASSPPGTAFYGYTF. Supplemented by reference TRBV7-9 and TRBJ1-2, the full variable domain reads DTGVSQNPRHKITKRGQNVTFRCDPISEHNRLYWYRQTLGQGPEFLTYFQNEAQLEKSRLLSDRFSAERPKGSFSTLEIQRTEQGDSAMYLCASSPPGTAFYGYTFGSGTRLTVV.

This rearrangement joins TRBV5-1 to TRBJ1-2; the D gene is possibly TRBD1 (5 bases). In germline, CDR1 is SGHRS, CDR2 YFSETQ. V gave up 0 bases and J gave up 5 bases, with 14 bases separating them. The CDR3 totals 15 residues. The CDR3 DNA reads TGCGCCAGCAGCTTGGGACAGCTAGACGGGTATGGCTACACCTTC. Translating gives CASSLGQLDGYGYTF.

This chain links TRBV5-6 with TRBJ1-1, with D perhaps matching TRBD1 (5 bases). The CDR3 loop spans 13 amino acids. Trimming removed 0 bases from V and 10 bases from J, with 13 bases in between. Germline CDR1 SGHDT, CDR2 YYEEEE. The CDR3 sequence is CASSLAGHPGAFF. The CDR3 coding sequence is TGTGCCAGCAGCTTGGCCGGACATCCTGGAGCTTTCTTT. Full variable domain (missing parts from reference TRBV5-6 and TRBJ1-1): DAGVTQSPTHLIKTRGQQVTLRCSPKSGHDTVSWYQQALGQGPQFIFQYYEEEERQRGNFPDRFSGHQFPNYSSELNVNALLLGDSALYLCASSLAGHPGAFFGQGTRLTVV.

This chain connects TRBV29-1 to TRBJ2-5, with 12 bases aligning to TRBD1. V gave up 6 bases and J gave up 4 bases; unmatched junction bases: 9. The CDR3 is 15 amino acids. The germline V gene encodes CDR1 SQVTM and CDR2 ANQGSEA. In DNA, the CDR3 is TGCAGCGTCATACTTGGGACAGGGGGCAGAGAGACCCAGTACTTC. Its protein product is CSVILGTGGRETQYF.

The rearrangement uses TRBV25-1 and TRBJ1-3, with D maybe TRBD1 (5 bases). CDR1 MGHDK and CDR2 SYGVNS come from the germline V gene. The CDR3 is 17 amino acids. V lost 6 bases, J lost 1 base, and 19 bases lay in between. The CDR3 DNA is TGTGCCAGCAGGCAGACCACTACAGGAATTTCTGGAAACACCATATATTTT. It translates to CASRQTTTGISGNTIYF.

The chain is built from TRBV19 and TRBJ1-4; 8 nucleotides agree with TRBD1. The CDR3 has 15 amino acids. Trimming took 6 bases from V and 7 from J; bases not matched to a gene: 10. Per germline, CDR1 LNHDA and CDR2 SQIVND (reference sequence). The CDR3 sequence: CASRPDREGSEKLFF. CDR3 DNA sequence: TGTGCCAGTAGACCGGACAGGGAGGGAAGTGAAAAACTGTTTTTT.